These 22 T cell receptor beta chains were all obtained from the same sample, sequenced in a study of T cell repertoires in cytomegalovirus infection. TCRdb passed the reads through MiXCR, listing each CDR3 protein once. Found here are 630,000 or so distinct CDR3 sequences, less than 25% of them singletons; the top ten hold under 8.5%. Specimen: CD8+ T cells from PBMCs. The source of these receptors is a human donor in good health (CMV status not recorded). Some clones in this sample may be carry-over from other donors' samples.

V gene TRBV7-9 combines with J gene TRBJ2-7, with 11 bases lining up with TRBD1. Germline V gene lookup returns CDR1 SEHNR and CDR2 FQNEAQ (reference sequence). V trimming: 4 bases; J trimming: 4 bases; junction bases outside the gene matches: 9. The CDR3 covers 16 residues. The DNA for the CDR3 is TGTGCCAGCAGCTCATCCTGGACAGGGGGCGGTTACGAGCAGTACTTC. Translated, it gives CASSSSWTGGGYEQYF.

The rearrangement links TRBV7-6 to TRBJ2-2; a possible D gene is TRBD1 (6 bases). The ends were cut back, 3 bases at V and 10 bases at J, with 12 bases in the middle. CDR1 and CDR2 from the germline V gene are SGHVS and FNYEAQ. The CDR3 runs to 13 residues. In DNA form, the CDR3 reads TGTGCCAGCAGCTTGACAGGCGTCGAGGAGCTGTTTTTT. As protein: CASSLTGVEELFF.

This clonotype came up many times. The genes are TRBV7-2 and TRBJ1-2; tentative D call: TRBD1 (5 bases). Per the germline V gene, CDR1 is SGHTA and CDR2 is FQGNSA. Trimming took off 0 bases at V and 8 bases at J, with 16 bases between the two ends. The CDR3 sequence is 15 residues long. Here the CDR3 DNA reads TGTGCCAGCAGCTTAGCCCACCGGGGCCGTGTCGGCTACACCTTC. It specifies CASSLAHRGRVGYTF.

This clonotype has only a few counts. The chain employs TRBV20-1 and TRBJ2-1; 8 bases are shared with TRBD2. This CDR3 is built from 14 residues. Trimming at V came to 6 bases and at J to 7 bases, leaving 11 bases not matched to a gene. The germline V gene has CDR1 DFQATT and CDR2 SNEGSKA (reference sequence). CDR3 sequence (DNA): TGCAGTGCCTATCCCGGGGGGGGCGGGAATGAGCAGTTCTTC. Translation: CSAYPGGGGNEQFF.

This clonotype was found a few times. The rearrangement uses TRBV20-1 and TRBJ1-5; D unclear. The germline V gene encodes CDR1 DFQATT and CDR2 SNEGSKA (reference sequence). The CDR3 has 12 residues. Trimming pared 4 bases from V and 0 bases from J, leaving 4 bases between. The CDR3 sequence is CSAMGSNQPQHF. In DNA, the CDR3 is TGCAGTGCTATGGGTAGCAATCAGCCCCAGCATTTT.

The chain uses TRBV5-5 and TRBJ2-2, with D possibly TRBD1 on 5 matching bases. The CDR3 runs to 15 residues. With 4 bases removed from V and 5 bases from J, the gap between germline ends came to 15 bases. Germline lookup yields CDR1 SGHKS and CDR2 YYEKEE (reference sequence). As DNA, the CDR3 is TGTGCCAGCAGCCACGCGACAGTAGAGACCGGGGAGCTGTTTTTT. Translated: CASSHATVETGELFF. The variable domain in full, with the rest retrieved from reference TRBV5-5 and TRBJ2-2, is DAGVTQSPTHLIKTRGQQVTLRCSPISGHKSVSWYQQVLGQGPQFIFQYYEKEERGRGNFPDRFSARQFPNYSSELNVNALLLGDSALYLCASSHATVETGELFFGEGSRLTVL.

This rearrangement joins TRBV9 to TRBJ1-1, with 9 bases aligning to TRBD1. Per germline, CDR1 SGDLS and CDR2 YYNGEE. The V and J ends lost 0 bases and 1 base, in that order; junction bases with no gene match: 4. The CDR3 is made up of 16 amino acids. CDR3 loop: CASSVATGGRNTEAFF. CDR3 DNA sequence: TGTGCCAGCAGCGTAGCTACAGGGGGCAGGAACACTGAAGCTTTCTTT.

This clonotype has more than one count but fewer than ten. The chain carries TRBV7-3 and TRBJ2-1; D may correspond to TRBD1 or TRBD2 (5 bases each). The germline V gene has CDR1 SGHTA and CDR2 FQGTGA. The V and J ends lost 2 bases and 6 bases respectively, with 14 bases between them. This CDR3 has 15 amino acids. CDR3 DNA sequence: TGTGCCAGCAGCTTAGGTTTTGGGGGATTCAATGAGCAGTTCTTC. This codes for CASSLGFGGFNEQFF.

In the case of this clonotype: This CDR3 fails to terminate in the conserved phenylalanine or tryptophan, so it likely reflects a read error. The chain recombines TRBV7-9 with TRBJ2-3; TRBD1 aligns across 8 bases. This CDR3 contains 18 residues. V lost 5 bases, J lost 2 bases, and 15 bases stayed unmatched. Germline CDR1 is SEHNR and CDR2 is FQNEAQ (reference sequence). This CDR3 is CASSPARDRWRYTDTQYL. The DNA for the CDR3 is TGTGCCAGCAGCCCAGCCCGGGACAGGTGGCGCTACACAGATACGCAGTATTTA.

With regard to this clonotype: A much larger clone lies one base from this, so it may be a read error. The genes are TRBV7-6 and TRBJ2-1; TRBD1 matches at 8 bases. Germline lookup yields CDR1 SGHVS and CDR2 FNYEAQ. The CDR3 sequence is 14 residues long. The CDR3 coding sequence is TGTGCCAGCAGCGGTACGACAGGGGTGTATGATCAGTTCTTC. Translated, it gives CASSGTTGVYDQFF.

This clonotype was counted a few times. The gene calls are TRBV6-6 and TRBJ2-5; 9 positions match TRBD2. The CDR3 has 15 residues. CDR1 and CDR2 from the germline V gene are MNHNY and SVGAGI (reference sequence). V lost 3 bases to trimming and J lost 5 bases; unmatched junction nucleotides: 7. DNA of the CDR3: TGTGCCAGCAGTTATGGGCGGGGGGGCCTGGAGACCCAGTACTTC. Its protein is CASSYGRGGLETQYF.

This clonotype was counted between two and nine times. The V and J genes are TRBV12-3 or TRBV12-4 and TRBJ2-7; D remains ambiguous. CDR3 length: 14 residues. V was shortened by 3 bases and J by 3 bases, with 12 bases between the two germline ends. CDR3 in amino acids: CASSFRTVFYEQYF. CDR3 in DNA: TGTGCCAGCAGTTTCCGGACGGTCTTCTACGAGCAGTACTTC.

J is TRBJ2-3 and V is TRBV29-1, with 8 bases matching TRBD1. This CDR3 has 15 amino acids. V was clipped by 8 bases and J by 0 bases; unmatched bases: 10. The V gene's germline CDR1 is SQVTM and CDR2 ANQGSEA. In DNA form, the CDR3 reads TGCAGCACATCCCAGAGGGACAGGAGCACAGATACGCAGTATTTT. Protein sequence: CSTSQRDRSTDTQYF.

This clonotype was seen more than once but under ten times. The V and J genes are TRBV6-5 and TRBJ2-2, with D possibly TRBD1 on 6 matching bases. The CDR3 covers 17 residues. Deletions cut 0 bases from V and 3 bases from J, with 14 bases between. Germline CDR1 MNHEY, CDR2 SVGAGI. The CDR3 DNA sequence: TGTGCCAGCAGTTACTCGTTGGCGACAGGCGACACCGGGGAGCTGTTTTTT. Protein sequence: CASSYSLATGDTGELFF.

In its sample, this clonotype was seen many times. The chain uses TRBV7-2 and TRBJ1-3, with a weak D call TRBD1 (6 bases). This CDR3 region has 16 residues. CDR1 and CDR2 from the germline V gene are SGHTA and FQGNSA. V was pared by 5 bases and J by 1 base, with 15 bases between. This chain's CDR3 is CASSDRGWHSGNTIYF. The CDR3 DNA follows: TGTGCCAGCAGCGATAGGGGGTGGCATTCTGGAAACACCATATATTTT.

As for this clonotype: A much larger clone is a single base away; this may be a read error. The V gene is TRBV19, the J gene TRBJ1-1; maybe TRBD1 (6 bases). The CDR3 totals 12 residues. In germline, CDR1 is LNHDA, CDR2 SQIVND (reference sequence). The CDR3 sequence is CASTLGDTEDFF. The CDR3 bases are TGTGCCAGTACCCTCGGGGACACTGAAGATTTCTTT.

There are a few counts of this clonotype. This chain joins TRBV14 and TRBJ2-7; TRBD2 aligns across 7 bases. The V gene end was trimmed by 1 base and the J gene end by 3 bases; junction bases not matched to a gene: 12. CDR1 SGHDN and CDR2 FVKESK come from the germline V gene. There are 17 residues in the CDR3. The CDR3 sequence: CASSQGPGGLGFYEQYF. CDR3 DNA: TGTGCCAGCAGCCAAGGACCCGGCGGACTAGGGTTCTACGAGCAGTACTTC. The full variable domain, with the rest looked up from reference TRBV14 and TRBJ2-7, is EAGVTQFPSHSVIEKGQTVTLRCDPISGHDNLYWYRRVMGKEIKFLLHFVKESKQDESGMPNNRFLAERTGGTYSTLKVQPAELEDSGVYFCASSQGPGGLGFYEQYFGPGTRLTVT.

In its sample, this clonotype was seen a few times. The chain employs TRBV7-9 and TRBJ2-4; TRBD2 matches at 15 bases. J gave up 8 bases and V 3 bases, and 14 bases lay outside the gene matches. This CDR3 is 19 amino acids long. CDR1 is SEHNR, CDR2 FQNEAQ, per germline (reference sequence). The CDR3 coding sequence is TGTGCCAGCAGCTTTGCCAAGGGGACTAGCGGGGGGCTTAGGGACATTCAGTACTTC. Translated, it gives CASSFAKGTSGGLRDIQYF.

As for this clonotype: One junction end disagrees with the germline gene, perhaps due to a read error. This rearrangement joins TRBV12-3 or TRBV12-4 to TRBJ2-1; D is unclear. The CDR3 spans 14 residues. CDR3 residues: CASSPGSSYTEQFF. The CDR3 bases are TGTGCCAGCAGCCCCGGGTCCTCCTACACTGAGCAGTTCTTC.

The rearrangement links TRBV20-1 to TRBJ2-3, with unresolved D. Germline V gene sequence: CDR1 DFQATT, CDR2 SNEGSKA (reference sequence). V was clipped by 3 bases and J by 0 bases, with 7 bases between them. The CDR3 runs to 13 residues. The CDR3 protein is CSARVGSTDTQYF. CDR3 nucleotides: TGCAGTGCTAGGGTGGGTAGCACAGATACGCAGTATTTT.

This clonotype was recorded at least ten times. This rearrangement joins TRBV7-6 to TRBJ2-5; 10 bases match TRBD2. Germline V gene sequence: CDR1 SGHVS, CDR2 FNYEAQ. The CDR3 loop spans 16 amino acids. The V segment lost 7 bases and the J segment 5 bases; nucleotides outside the gene matches: 13. The CDR3 spells CASKDRAGGLKETQYF. The DNA for the CDR3 is TGTGCCAGCAAGGACAGAGCGGGGGGGCTGAAGGAGACCCAGTACTTC.

This clonotype came up once. The rearrangement joins TRBV5-3 to TRBJ2-5, with D hard to call. TRBV5-3 is identified as an open reading frame with a role that is uncertain. This CDR3 is 13 amino acids long. The V and J ends lost 8 bases and 5 bases respectively, with 16 bases between them. Here the CDR3 reads CASSVERIETQYF. Here the CDR3 DNA reads TGTGCCAGCAGCGTAGAAAGGATCGAGACCCAGTACTTC.